This T cell receptor beta chain was identified during a study of OX40 agonist ivuxolimab in advanced cancers. As for the study in general: Patients treated during dose escalation were battling hepatocellular carcinoma, melanoma, renal cell or head and neck cancer.

Clones were sequenced by immunoSEQ multiplex PCR, and TCRdb holds only the in-frame ones, with some missing. The profile shows approximately 35,000 clones, 70% to 85% of them singletons. The CDR3 contains 13 residues. Germline CDR1 is ENHRY and CDR2 is SYGVKD. V dropped 3 bases and J dropped 6; count of bases not matched to a gene: 0. Study-level points and caveats: At 0.1 to 3.0 mg/kg, CD4+ and CD8+ blood T cells expanded clonally by week 6. Averaging showed that CD8+ T cells had more expanded clones than CD4+ did.

Note on this clone: What it recognizes is unknown.

Excluded were patients having autoimmune disease history or systemic immunosuppression. The sample here was CD4+ or CD8+ T cells sorted from blood, taken in a trial of the OX40 agonist ivuxolimab. The V and J genes are TRBV10-3 and TRBJ1-5; TRBD1 matches at 9 bases. The clonotype originates from an adult with an advanced solid tumor such as melanoma, head and neck, liver or kidney cancer. CDR3 coding DNA: TGTGCCATCAGTGAACAGGGGGCTCAGCCCCAGCATTTT. Protein product: CAISEQGAQPQHF.